What follows are 2 T cell receptor beta chains derived from one specimen sequenced in a study of cytomegalovirus exposure and HLA in healthy donors. 13 Jbeta primers and 60 Vbeta primers were used for the PCR. The data were produced by immunoSEQ multiplex PCR, yet TCRdb's version contains in-frame clones alone and is incomplete. The sample yields 140,000 or so clones, about 70% seen once. The sample taken for sequencing was PBMCs. The receptor set was obtained from a man aged 60 to 69 in good health and CMV-seronegative.

The chain uses TRBV6-1 and TRBJ1-2; weak D call: TRBD1 (6 bases). This CDR3 region has 14 residues. In germline, CDR1 is MNHNS, CDR2 SASEGT. The V and J ends lost 1 base and 8 bases respectively, with 14 bases between them. CDR3 sequence: CASSEVTAGEGYTF. The CDR3 DNA reads as TGTGCCAGCAGTGAAGTTACGGCAGGGGAGGGCTACACCTTC.

This clone was seen a few times. The V call is TRBV4-2, the J call TRBJ2-3; TRBD2 might be the D (6 bases). The V end lost 4 bases, the J end lost 4 bases, and 15 bases lay between the germline ends. This CDR3 spans 15 amino acids. The germline CDR1 and CDR2 sequences are LGHNA and YNFKEQ. The CDR3 loop reads CASSPGEGHADTQYF. The CDR3 DNA reads as TGTGCCAGCAGCCCGGGAGAGGGGCACGCAGATACGCAGTATTTT.